These T cell receptor beta chains were read from a single sample in a study of response to subunit inactivated influenza vaccine. One entry per CDR3 protein, called by TCRdb with MiXCR from the RT-PCR reads. The top ten clones hold about a tenth of a sample with more than 600,000 distinct CDR3 sequences, about a fifth of them seen once. Here the sequenced sample was PBMCs from blood, taken more than 4 days after vaccination. Source of these receptors: a man aged 45-65 years who received an inactivated influenza vaccine. CDR3s include the opening cysteine and the closing phenylalanine or tryptophan. A D gene is named only where the DNA matches it firmly. For some rows the clone size is stated as once, few or many, or as a class when expanded; others skip it.

>NA|NA|TRBJ2-7|TRBV7-9
CAGSDSYEQYF
TGTGCCGGCTCCGATTCCTACGAGCAGTACTTC
>few|NA|TRBJ2-1|TRBV7-2
CASSRQYAYNEQFF
TGTGCCAGCTCGCGGCAATACGCCTACAATGAGCAGTTCTTC
>NA|NA|TRBJ1-6|TRBV20-1
CSARDTTGNSPLHF
TGCAGTGCTAGAGACACCACAGGGAATTCACCCCTCCACTTT
>many|TRBD1|TRBJ2-7|TRBV5-1
CASSLGQGASYEQYF
TGCGCCAGCAGCCTGGGACAGGGTGCCTCCTACGAGCAGTACTTC
>few|TRBD2|TRBJ2-7|TRBV6-5
CASSYPTSGGSYEQYF
TGTGCCAGCAGCTATCCGACTAGCGGGGGGAGCTACGAGCAGTACTTC
>NA|NA|TRBJ1-5|TRBV19
CASSETRGAGPQHF
TGTGCCAGTAGCGAAACCCGAGGTGCTGGGCCCCAGCATTTT
>NA|TRBD1|TRBJ2-1|TRBV7-2
CASSARDSNNEQFF
TGTGCCAGCAGCGCCCGGGACAGCAACAATGAGCAGTTCTTC
>few|TRBD2|TRBJ2-7|TRBV5-1
CASSLDPGRGSYEQYF
TGCGCCAGCAGCTTGGATCCGGGGAGGGGATCCTACGAGCAGTACTTC
>few|TRBD1|TRBJ2-7|TRBV4-3
CASSQESRTGQLYEQYF
TGCGCCAGCAGCCAAGAAAGTCGGACAGGGCAGCTCTACGAGCAGTACTTC
>many|NA|TRBJ2-7|TRBV7-2
CASSLRRGYEQYF
TGTGCCAGCAGCTTACGGCGGGGTTACGAGCAGTACTTC
>NA|NA|TRBJ2-5|TRBV12-3/TRBV12-4
CASSLNYRETQYF
TGTGCCAGCAGTTTAAACTACCGAGAGACCCAGTACTTC
>NA|TRBD2|TRBJ2-2|TRBV12-3/TRBV12-4
CASTPWGGSTGELFF
TGTGCCAGCACCCCATGGGGGGGGAGCACCGGGGAGCTGTTTTTT
>few|NA|TRBJ1-5|TRBV20-1
CSASHRDGSNQPQHF
TGCAGTGCTAGTCACCGGGACGGTAGCAATCAGCCCCAGCATTTT
>NA|TRBD2|TRBJ2-5|TRBV10-3
CAISERPSGGRETQYF
TGTGCCATCAGTGAGAGGCCTAGCGGGGGCAGGGAGACCCAGTACTTC
>few|NA|TRBJ2-3|TRBV6-2/TRBV6-3
CASSWGIGDTQYF
TGTGCCAGCAGTTGGGGAATCGGAGATACGCAGTATTTT
>few|TRBD2|TRBJ2-4|TRBV5-1
CASSHGTRLGVGDIQYF
TGCGCCAGCAGCCACGGGACTAGACTAGGAGTTGGGGACATTCAGTACTTC
>NA|NA|TRBJ2-7|TRBV11-2
CASSLGGHYEQYF
TGTGCCAGCAGCTTGGGGGGCCACTACGAGCAGTACTTC
>NA|TRBD1|TRBJ2-7|TRBV6-2/TRBV6-3
CASRDRAEQYF
TGTGCCAGCAGGGACAGGGCGGAGCAGTACTTC
>NA|NA|TRBJ1-6|TRBV6-1
CASSGGGNSPLHF
TGTGCCAGCAGTGGGGGGGGGAATTCACCCCTCCACTTT
>NA|TRBD1|TRBJ1-2|TRBV20-1
CSARYQTGDYGYTF
TGCAGTGCTAGATACCAGACAGGGGACTATGGCTACACCTTC
>NA|TRBD2|TRBJ2-3|TRBV28
CASSPGLAENPDTQYF
TGTGCCAGCAGTCCGGGACTAGCGGAAAACCCAGATACGCAGTATTTT
>NA|TRBD2|TRBJ2-7|TRBV20-1
CSANGLAGTREQYF
TGCAGTGCTAACGGCCTAGCGGGGACCCGGGAGCAGTACTTC
>NA|TRBD1|TRBJ2-7|TRBV5-1
CASSSTGQLPEQYF
TGCGCCAGCAGCTCAACGGGACAGCTCCCCGAGCAGTACTTC
>NA|NA|TRBJ1-6|TRBV20-1
CSAREVRGAYRNSPLHF
TGCAGTGCTAGAGAAGTTAGGGGCGCATATAGGAATTCACCCCTCCACTTT
>few|TRBD1|TRBJ2-3|TRBV5-1
CASSPNPTGSSTDTQYF
TGCGCCAGCAGCCCGAATCCGACAGGGTCAAGCACAGATACGCAGTATTTT
>few|TRBD2|TRBJ2-1|TRBV12-3/TRBV12-4
CASSLETSGDEQFF
TGTGCCAGCAGTTTGGAGACTAGCGGTGATGAGCAGTTCTTC
>NA|NA|TRBJ2-1|TRBV18
CASSPPVGRESYNEQFF
TGTGCCAGCTCACCACCGGTTGGCAGGGAGTCCTACAATGAGCAGTTCTTC
>many|NA|TRBJ2-4|TRBV5-1
CASSFEGAKNIQYF
TGCGCCAGCAGCTTCGAGGGAGCCAAAAACATTCAGTACTTC
>few|NA|TRBJ1-3|TRBV28
CASSDDTADTIYF
TGTGCCAGCAGCGACGACACTGCGGACACCATATATTTT
>few|TRBD2|TRBJ2-2|TRBV6-4
CASRLAEGTGELFF
TGTGCCAGCAGACTAGCGGAAGGGACCGGGGAGCTGTTTTTT
>NA|TRBD2|TRBJ2-1|TRBV7-9
CALGGLELNEQFF
TGTGCCCTTGGGGGACTAGAACTCAATGAGCAGTTCTTC
>few|TRBD2|TRBJ2-7|TRBV7-2
CASSLYSGGFPYEQYF
TGTGCCAGCAGCTTATACAGCGGGGGGTTCCCCTACGAGCAGTACTTC
>many|NA|TRBJ2-3|TRBV28
CASSSDLGRTDTQYF
TGTGCCAGCAGTTCTGACCTCGGGAGAACAGATACGCAGTATTTT
>NA|NA|TRBJ1-6|TRBV12-3/TRBV12-4
CASSFTGNRSPLHF
TGTGCCAGCAGTTTCACAGGGAACCGTTCACCCCTCCACTTT
>NA|NA|TRBJ2-3|TRBV7-6
CASSLVGGRESTDTQYF
TGTGCCAGCAGCTTAGTTGGGGGTAGGGAGTCCACAGATACGCAGTATTTT
>NA|NA|TRBJ2-7|TRBV6-6
CASTNKYEQYF
TGTGCCAGCACCAATAAATACGAGCAGTACTTC
>many|NA|TRBJ1-2|TRBV6-5
CASSFTGFAYTF
TGTGCCAGCAGTTTTACAGGGTTTGCCTACACCTTC
>few|NA|TRBJ1-1|TRBV12-3/TRBV12-4
CASSPRGGGGTEAFF
TGTGCCAGCAGCCCCAGAGGCGGGGGTGGCACTGAAGCTTTCTTT
>few|NA|TRBJ1-2|TRBV10-3
CAISEAEVKGYTF
TGTGCCATCAGTGAAGCGGAGGTAAAAGGCTACACCTTC
>NA|NA|TRBJ2-5|TRBV15
CATSRGAGPSGTQYF
TGTGCCACCAGCAGAGGTGCAGGCCCCTCAGGGACCCAGTACTTC
>NA|TRBD1|TRBJ1-5|TRBV7-2
CASSVGTGGLNQPQHF
TGTGCCAGCAGCGTCGGGACAGGGGGCCTCAATCAGCCCCAGCATTTT
>few|TRBD1|TRBJ2-7|TRBV7-2
CASRVSGDSSYEQYF
TGTGCCAGCAGGGTTAGTGGGGACAGCTCCTACGAGCAGTACTTC
>many|NA|TRBJ2-5|TRBV29-1
CSVDLKQGGETQYF
TGCAGCGTTGACCTCAAACAGGGAGGAGAGACCCAGTACTTC
>few|NA|TRBJ2-6|TRBV6-4
CASSGGGSGANVLTF
TGTGCCAGCAGTGGGGGAGGCTCTGGGGCCAACGTCCTGACTTTC
>few|TRBD1|TRBJ1-3|TRBV13
CASTPPDRLYSGNTIYF
TGTGCCAGCACCCCCCCGGACAGGCTCTACTCTGGAAACACCATATATTTT
>NA|NA|TRBJ1-2|TRBV7-9
CASSLAGGVRYTF
TGTGCCAGCAGCTTAGCGGGGGGGGTCCGCTACACCTTC
>NA|NA|TRBJ2-7|TRBV7-2
CASSLGVAGSYEQYF
TGTGCCAGCAGCTTAGGGGTTGCGGGCTCCTACGAGCAGTACTTC
>NA|TRBD1|TRBJ2-1|TRBV20-1
CSAREYLGQVRDEQFF
TGCAGTGCTAGAGAGTACCTGGGACAGGTTAGAGATGAGCAGTTCTTC
>NA|NA|TRBJ2-2|TRBV29-1
CSVSLQGGELFF
TGCAGCGTTTCGTTGCAGGGCGGGGAGCTGTTTTTT
>few|NA|TRBJ2-7|TRBV29-1
CSVELMASPYEQYF
TGCAGCGTTGAACTTATGGCGTCACCCTACGAGCAGTACTTC
>few|NA|TRBJ2-1|TRBV7-9
CASSDPGRQTEQFF
TGTGCCAGCAGCGACCCGGGACGACAGACCGAGCAGTTCTTC
>NA|NA|TRBJ1-4|TRBV15
CATSRELGKLFF
TGTGCCACCAGCAGAGAACTGGGGAAACTGTTTTTT
>few|NA|TRBJ2-7|TRBV6-2/TRBV6-3
CASSTNIQGMEQYF
TGTGCCAGCAGTACCAACATACAGGGAATGGAGCAGTACTTC
>NA|TRBD1|TRBJ1-1|TRBV20-1
CSAPGTGDTEAFF
TGCAGTGCTCCAGGGACAGGGGATACTGAAGCTTTCTTT
>NA|NA|TRBJ2-2|TRBV29-1
CSARGADTGELFF
TGCAGCGCCCGAGGGGCAGACACCGGGGAGCTGTTTTTT
>once|TRBD1|TRBJ1-4|TRBV14
CASSNTGGVEKLFF
TGTGCCAGCAGTAACACAGGGGGAGTCGAAAAACTGTTTTTT
>many|NA|TRBJ2-1|TRBV10-3
CAISESGGYSPLNNEQFF
TGTGCCATCAGTGAGTCGGGCGGTTATTCTCCTCTTAACAATGAGCAGTTCTTC